In this sample, the clone carrying this T cell receptor beta chain turned up many times. Trimming pared 2 bases from V and 2 bases from J, leaving 10 bases between. Germline CDR1 and CDR2: MNHEY and SMNVEV (reference sequence). The CDR3 totals 14 residues. Primers targeting TRAV and TRBV primed first-strand cDNA, covering alpha and beta chains. PCR amplification of the TCRs was performed with Phusion for approximately 20 PCR cycles, and it relied on a constant-region primer together with a V-primer adapter. TCRdb re-analysed the reads in MiXCR, keeping a single row per CDR3 protein. The data hold tens of thousands of distinct CDR3 sequences, with 20% to 25% observed a single time. This specimen belongs to a study of low-dose radiotherapy and immunotherapy resistance in tumors. Specified time point: after trial treatment. The treatment: LDRT plus nivolumab, ipilimumab, low-dose cyclophosphamide and aspirin (RACIN trial).

The starting material was PBMCs, obtained after low-dose radiotherapy plus immunotherapy. This TCR came from a male donor with prostate cancer. The chain employs TRBV27 and TRBJ2-7; a possible D gene is TRBD1 (6 bases). The CDR3 here is CASSLSQGPYEQYF. The CDR3 DNA reads as TGTGCCAGCAGTTTAAGTCAGGGGCCCTACGAGCAGTACTTC.